This TCR beta chain was retrieved from a study of blood T cell repertoires in COVID-19. For the study at large: PBMCs, B-cell-depleted T cells, or T cells provided the cDNA or gDNA that made up the material.

Sequencing was performed with immunoSEQ multiplex PCR; in TCRdb, only in-frame clones are kept and a portion is missing. The sample has about 59,000 clones; roughly 70% are singletons. V lost 5 bases, J lost 12 bases, and 14 bases stayed unmatched. CDR3 length: 15 residues. Germline CDR1 reads SGHTA; CDR2 reads FQGNSA. The chain combines TRBV7-2 with TRBJ2-1; 9 nucleotides line up with TRBD2. Source material: peripheral blood. The clonotype was recovered from a woman aged 50 to 60 with active or convalescent COVID-19. CDR3 in amino acids: CASSTQLAGGSGQFF. The CDR3 coding sequence is TGTGCCAGCAGCACCCAACTAGCGGGTGGGTCCGGGCAGTTCTTC.